The subject of this entry is one TCR beta chain. This record belongs to a study of shared clonotypes between healthy human individuals. Libraries were prepared by immunoSEQ multiplex PCR; TCRdb keeps only in-frame clonotypes and omits some of them. The sample consists of about half a million clones, around 75% of them appearing once. From germline, CDR1 is MNHNS and CDR2 SASEGT. Trimming shortened V by 8 bases and J by 8 bases, and 21 bases separated the two germline ends. CDR3 length equals 14 residues. The sample consisted of PBMCs. This clonotype was sampled from a woman aged 40 to 50 in good health. Some clones in this sample may be carry-over from other donors' samples. The rearrangement uses TRBV6-1 and TRBJ1-1, with TRBD1 as a possible D gene (5 bases). CDR3 bases: TGTGCCAGCCCGCGTCCCGGGACGAGGATAGAAGCTTTCTTT. This translates into CASPRPGTRIEAFF.